The 20 T cell receptor beta chains presented below share a single source sample, sequenced in a study of CD8 T cells in Susac syndrome. Random hexamers were used to reverse transcribe the RNA input (about 0.45 to 1 ug). TCRdb processed the immunoSEQ multiplex PCR reads anew with MiXCR; each CDR3 protein has one entry. The sample yields about 160,000 distinct CDR3 sequences, around 90% seen once. Sequencing used CD4+ T cells from PBMCs. The receptors were sampled from a human donor in good health.

The V and J genes are TRBV12-3 or TRBV12-4 and TRBJ2-7; 10 positions agree with TRBD1. Germline trimming cut 4 bases from V and 3 bases from J; bases unmatched to any gene: 0. This CDR3 has 13 amino acids. In DNA, the CDR3 is TGTGCCAGCAGTTGGGACAGGGGCTACGAGCAGTACTTC. Translating gives CASSWDRGYEQYF.

This chain links TRBV29-1 with TRBJ2-1; no reliable D call. The CDR3 covers 13 residues. With 3 bases removed from V and 7 bases from J, the gap between germline ends came to 13 bases. The germline gives CDR1 SQVTM, CDR2 ANQGSEA. CDR3 protein: CSVDYGDSNEQFF. The CDR3, as DNA: TGCAGCGTTGATTACGGAGACTCTAATGAGCAGTTCTTC.

The chain is built from TRBV19 and TRBJ2-1, with D perhaps TRBD1 (5 bases). V was trimmed by 0 bases and J by 7 bases, leaving 10 bases between them. The CDR3 length is 14 residues. Germline assignment: CDR1 LNHDA and CDR2 SQIVND (reference sequence). CDR3 region: CASSIERQGNEQFF. CDR3 DNA: TGTGCCAGTAGTATAGAGAGGCAGGGAAATGAGCAGTTCTTC.

CDR3 region: CASSQDVPYEQYF. Here the CDR3 DNA reads TGCGCCAGCAGCCAAGACGTACCATACGAGCAGTACTTC. The chain employs TRBV4-3 and TRBJ2-7; D gene ambiguous. The V gene lost 0 bases and the J gene lost 4 bases, with 7 bases spanning the gap. The CDR3 is 13 residues long. Germline CDR1 LGHNA, CDR2 YSLEER.

V is TRBV19 and J is TRBJ2-5; D is perhaps TRBD2 (6 bases). V lost 6 bases and J 7 bases, leaving 21 bases between the germline ends. This CDR3 spans 15 amino acids. The germline CDR1 and CDR2 sequences are LNHDA and SQIVND (reference sequence). CDR3 residues: CASRPSGLIYGTQYF. Written as DNA, the CDR3 is TGTGCCAGTAGACCATCGGGACTCATTTACGGGACCCAGTACTTC.

The chain joins TRBV20-1 to TRBJ1-4, with TRBD1 as a possible D gene (5 bases). CDR1 is DFQATT, CDR2 SNEGSKA, per germline (reference sequence). The CDR3 spans 13 residues. Deletions cut 6 bases from V and 4 bases from J, with 12 bases between. As DNA, the CDR3 is TGCAGTGCGCCACAGGAGAATAATGAAAAACTGTTTTTT. This sequence encodes CSAPQENNEKLFF.

The rearrangement uses TRBV19 and TRBJ2-3, with D perhaps matching TRBD1 (7 bases). CDR1 is LNHDA, CDR2 SQIVND, per germline (reference sequence). This CDR3 has 16 residues. The germline V and J ends were trimmed by 5 bases and 5 bases, with 20 bases remaining between them. The CDR3 DNA follows: TGTGCCAGTAGTGCTCAAGGAGGGGGCGGTGGAGATACGCAGTATTTT. It translates to CASSAQGGGGGDTQYF.

The chain links TRBV25-1 to TRBJ2-5; no clear D. CDR3 size: 18 residues. Germline V gene lookup returns CDR1 MGHDK and CDR2 SYGVNS. V dropped 2 bases and J dropped 1 base, with 20 bases sitting between them. This CDR3 reads CASSEESRAEGPQETQYF. The CDR3 region has the DNA TGTGCCAGCAGTGAAGAATCACGGGCAGAAGGTCCCCAAGAGACCCAGTACTTC.

V is TRBV7-2 and J is TRBJ2-3; D call uncertain. The CDR3 sequence is 13 residues long. V lost 5 bases and J lost 2, with 8 bases in between. Germline CDR1 SGHTA, CDR2 FQGNSA. The CDR3 DNA sequence: TGTGCCAGCAGCAGCCTAACCACAGATACGCAGTATTTT. This sequence encodes CASSSLTTDTQYF.

This clonotype is a singleton in its sample. The chain employs TRBV10-3 and TRBJ2-7, with D maybe TRBD1 (6 bases). The germline CDR1 and CDR2 sequences are ENHRY and SYGVKD. Trimming pared 4 bases from V and 3 bases from J, leaving 13 bases between. The CDR3 has 14 amino acids. The CDR3 DNA reads as TGTGCCATCAGTGGGGGACATCCCGGCTACGAGCAGTACTTC. Translated, it gives CAISGGHPGYEQYF.

The genes are TRBV5-1 and TRBJ1-2; weak D call: TRBD1 (6 bases). Germline-derived CDR1 and CDR2 are SGHRS and YFSETQ. V was shortened by 4 bases and J by 5 bases, with 18 bases between the two germline ends. The length of the CDR3 is 15 residues. The CDR3 nucleotides read TGCGCCAGCAGCCCTGGCGGGGCAGGGGAGTATGGCTACACCTTC. Translated, it gives CASSPGGAGEYGYTF.

The CDR3 region has the DNA TGCAGCGTTGGAGCGAAGTCAGCGAATGAGCAGTTCTTC. This gives the protein CSVGAKSANEQFF. This chain uses TRBV29-1 with TRBJ2-1; D uncertain. V gave up 4 bases and J gave up 7 bases, with 14 bases separating them. The CDR3 has 13 amino acids. Germline V CDR1 and CDR2: SQVTM, ANQGSEA.

The gene calls are TRBV10-3 and TRBJ2-1; D is perhaps TRBD2 (6 bases). The germline V gene has CDR1 ENHRY and CDR2 SYGVKD. The CDR3 covers 13 residues. V lost 6 bases, J lost 1 base, and 7 bases lay in between. DNA of the CDR3: TGTGCCATCAGGGAGGGGTCCTACAATGAGCAGTTCTTC. The encoded protein is CAIREGSYNEQFF.

The chain combines TRBV14 with TRBJ1-1; TRBD1 is a possible D gene (5 bases). Germline-derived CDR1 and CDR2 are SGHDN and FVKESK. The CDR3 totals 13 residues. V lost 4 bases and J 6 bases, leaving 12 bases between the germline ends. The CDR3 is CASSPHGGAEAFF. For the CDR3, the DNA is TGTGCCAGCAGCCCCCACGGGGGGGCTGAAGCTTTCTTT.

The chain has TRBV29-1 and TRBJ2-7; D call uncertain. CDR1 SQVTM and CDR2 ANQGSEA come from the germline V gene. V was trimmed by 5 bases and J by 0 bases, leaving 11 bases between them. The CDR3 has 13 amino acids. The CDR3 DNA follows: TGCAGCGTTACCCGGACCGTCTCCTACGAGCAGTACTTC. Translation: CSVTRTVSYEQYF.

The chain recombines TRBV4-3 with TRBJ1-6, with D maybe TRBD1 (5 bases). Germline V lookup: CDR1 LGHNA, CDR2 YSLEER. The CDR3 has 14 residues. Trimming shortened V by 4 bases and J by 7 bases, and 11 bases separated the two germline ends. CDR3 in amino acids: CASSLAGTNSPLHF. The CDR3 coding sequence is TGCGCCAGCAGCCTAGCAGGGACCAATTCACCCCTCCACTTT.

The chain has TRBV30 and TRBJ1-1; no clear D. In germline, CDR1 is GTSNPN, CDR2 SVGIG (reference sequence). The ends were cut back, 4 bases at V and 0 bases at J, with 12 bases in the middle. The CDR3 loop spans 14 amino acids. The CDR3 spells CAWTRSQLNTEAFF. In nucleotides, the CDR3 is TGTGCCTGGACCCGCTCTCAACTGAACACTGAAGCTTTCTTT.

V gene TRBV20-1 combines with J gene TRBJ1-1; TRBD1 might be the D (6 bases). Looked up from germline, CDR1 is DFQATT and CDR2 is SNEGSKA (reference sequence). This CDR3 has 13 amino acids. Trimming left V 6 bases short and J 3 bases short, with 14 bases between. CDR3 sequence: CSARTEWYTEAFF. The CDR3 bases are TGCAGTGCACGGACAGAGTGGTACACTGAAGCTTTCTTT.

J is TRBJ1-2 and V is TRBV29-1; D call uncertain. Trimming took 2 bases from V and 4 from J, leaving 14 bases between them. The length of the CDR3 is 14 residues. Germline CDR1 reads SQVTM; CDR2 reads ANQGSEA. CDR3 amino acids: CSVETDGSPYGYTF. Here the CDR3 DNA reads TGCAGCGTTGAAACGGATGGGAGTCCCTATGGCTACACCTTC.

This chain links TRBV10-3 with TRBJ2-5; 8 bases match TRBD1. CDR3 length: 15 residues. The V and J ends lost 10 bases and 5 bases, in that order; junction bases with no gene match: 15. Germline V gene lookup returns CDR1 ENHRY and CDR2 SYGVKD. The CDR3 loop is CATLTSAGGRETQYF. DNA of the CDR3: TGTGCCACGCTTACCTCGGCAGGGGGCAGGGAGACCCAGTACTTC.